This T cell receptor (beta chain) was profiled in a study of blood T cell repertoires in COVID-19. Overall study context: Italy, Spain and the United States were the sources of the convalescent and acute COVID-19 samples.

The method was immunoSEQ multiplex PCR; TCRdb's version includes in-frame clones alone and lacks a portion of them. The sample lists some 29,000 clones; around 90% were seen once. The receptor comes from a human donor in a cohort sampled during active COVID-19. The sample consisted of peripheral blood.

In nucleotides, the CDR3 is TGTGCCAGTACCCCCGGGGGGTCGGTTGATCTTGCCGGGGAGCTGTTTTTT. Its translation: CASTPGGSVDLAGELFF. The chain joins TRBV19 to TRBJ2-2, with 7 bases matching TRBD2. The ends lost 7 bases at V and 6 bases at J; junction bases unmatched: 17. The CDR3 covers 17 residues. The V gene's germline CDR1 is LNHDA and CDR2 SQIVND (reference sequence).